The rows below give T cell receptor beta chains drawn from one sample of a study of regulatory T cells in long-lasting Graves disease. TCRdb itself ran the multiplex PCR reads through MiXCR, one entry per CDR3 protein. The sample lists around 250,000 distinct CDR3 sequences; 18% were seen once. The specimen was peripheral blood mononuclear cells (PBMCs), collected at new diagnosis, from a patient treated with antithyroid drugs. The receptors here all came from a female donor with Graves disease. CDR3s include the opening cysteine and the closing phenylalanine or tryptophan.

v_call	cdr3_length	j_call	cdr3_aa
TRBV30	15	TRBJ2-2	CAWSLSGRNTGELFF
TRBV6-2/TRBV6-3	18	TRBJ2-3	CASRSHSGRDGSTDTQYF
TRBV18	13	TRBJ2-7	CASSPVTNYEQYF
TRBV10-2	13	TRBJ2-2	CASSDTGTGELFF
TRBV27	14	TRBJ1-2	CASSFSDSFNGYTF
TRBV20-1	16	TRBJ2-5	CSARERLAGLKETQYF
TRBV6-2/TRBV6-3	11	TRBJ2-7	CASSVGDEQYF
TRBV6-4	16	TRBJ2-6	CASSDRGGFGANVLTF
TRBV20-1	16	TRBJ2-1	CSARRGSGRAINEQFF
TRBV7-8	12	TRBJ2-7	CASRIGRAEQYF
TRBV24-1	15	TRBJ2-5	CATSDYRGPVETQYF
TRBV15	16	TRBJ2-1	CATSTVTRSSYNEQFF
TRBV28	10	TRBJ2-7	CASNSGEQYF
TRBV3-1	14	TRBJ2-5	CASSQVGPDETQYF
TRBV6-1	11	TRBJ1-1	CASGDGAEAFF
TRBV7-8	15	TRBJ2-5	CASSLEGGSGETQYF
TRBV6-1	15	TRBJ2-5	CASSDPAGARETQYF
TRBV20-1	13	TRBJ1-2	CSASRTGGAKNTF
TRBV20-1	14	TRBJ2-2	CSASRASGTGELFF
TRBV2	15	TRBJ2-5	CASRKSTGEGETQYF
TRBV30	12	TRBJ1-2	CAWSHGTYGYTF
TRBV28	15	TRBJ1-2	CASSETLGTRYGYTF
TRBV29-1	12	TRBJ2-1	CSVGDSGIEQFF
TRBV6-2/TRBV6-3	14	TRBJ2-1	CASTRGSSYNEQFF
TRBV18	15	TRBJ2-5	CASSPWTSGGETQYF
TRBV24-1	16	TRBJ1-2	CATSDNSRDRDYGYTF
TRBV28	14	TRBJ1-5	CASSTGRRDQPQHF
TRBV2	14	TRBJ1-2	CAGRDRGINYGYTF
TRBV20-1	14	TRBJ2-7	CSARGVQASYEQYF
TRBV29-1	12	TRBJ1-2	CSASDRVGGYTF
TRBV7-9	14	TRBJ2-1	CASSLGAGVGEQFF
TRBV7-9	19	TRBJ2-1	CASSLAGASGRLPYNEQFF
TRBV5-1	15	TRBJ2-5	CASSERQGEVETQYF
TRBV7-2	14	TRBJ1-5	CASSLYTGDQPQHF
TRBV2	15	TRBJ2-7	CASSKPDRGHYEQYF
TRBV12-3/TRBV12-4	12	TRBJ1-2	CASSRQKYGYTF
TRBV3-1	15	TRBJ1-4	CASSQAGTGPEKLFF
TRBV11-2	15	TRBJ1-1	CASSLAQGYGTEAFF
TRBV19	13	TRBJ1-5	CASSILRNQPQHF
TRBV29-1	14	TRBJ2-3	CSGTSGSIADTQYF
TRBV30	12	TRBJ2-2	CAWRWNTGELFF
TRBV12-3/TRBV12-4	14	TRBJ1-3	CASSPYVSGNTIYF
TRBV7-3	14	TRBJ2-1	CASSHGRGGGEQFF
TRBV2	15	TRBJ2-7	CASSEERDLSYEQYF
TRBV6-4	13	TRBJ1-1	CASSAQGAGEAFF
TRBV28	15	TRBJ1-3	CASTVGSISGNTIYF
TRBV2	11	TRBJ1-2	CASRDQGNTYF
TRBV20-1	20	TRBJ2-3	CSARDRTSRWYRASTDTQYF
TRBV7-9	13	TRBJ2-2	CASSLDNAGELFF
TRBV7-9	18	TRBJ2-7	CASSPSSLGLAVSYEQYF
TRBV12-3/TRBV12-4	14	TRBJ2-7	CASSFGQVTDEQYF
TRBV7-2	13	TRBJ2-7	CASSLSRQGQQYF
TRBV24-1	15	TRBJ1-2	CATSDSPQDREGYTF
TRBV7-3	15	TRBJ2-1	CASSPPGPARSEQFF
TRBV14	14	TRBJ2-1	CASSQVQYSNEQFF
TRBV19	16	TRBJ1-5	CASTPGQPYSNQPQHF
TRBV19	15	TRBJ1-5	CASNNPQAGYQPQHF
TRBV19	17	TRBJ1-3	CASSIGGTYFSGNTIYF
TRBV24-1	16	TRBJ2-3	CATSDGTSGDTDTQYF